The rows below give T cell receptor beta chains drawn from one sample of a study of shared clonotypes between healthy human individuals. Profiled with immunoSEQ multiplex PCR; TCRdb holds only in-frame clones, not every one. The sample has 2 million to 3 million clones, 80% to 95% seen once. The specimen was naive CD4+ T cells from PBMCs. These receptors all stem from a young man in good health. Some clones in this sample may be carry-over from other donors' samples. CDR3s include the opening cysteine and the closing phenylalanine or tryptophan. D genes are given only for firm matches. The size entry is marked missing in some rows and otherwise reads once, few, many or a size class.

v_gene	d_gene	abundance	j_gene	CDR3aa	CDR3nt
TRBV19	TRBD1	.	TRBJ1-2	CASRSGQGGYGYTF	TGTGCCAGTAGGAGCGGACAGGGTGGCTATGGCTACACCTTC
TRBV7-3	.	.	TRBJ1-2	CASSLRGGYGYTF	TGTGCCAGCAGCTTAAGAGGGGGGTATGGCTACACCTTC
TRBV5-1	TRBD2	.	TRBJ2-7	CASSPPGGSGSYEQYF	TGCGCCAGCAGCCCCCCCGGGGGTAGCGGGAGCTACGAGCAGTACTTC
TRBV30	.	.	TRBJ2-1	CAWREGSRAFF	TGTGCCTGGCGAGAGGGGTCGAGGGCGTTCTTC
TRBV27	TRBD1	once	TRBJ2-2	CASSLSGTERTGELFF	TGTGCCAGCAGTTTATCCGGGACAGAACGAACCGGGGAGCTGTTTTTT
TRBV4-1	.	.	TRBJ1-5	CASSQETSNQPQHF	TGCGCCAGCAGCCAAGAAACGAGCAATCAGCCCCAGCATTTT
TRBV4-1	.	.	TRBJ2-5	CASSHEWGESGAQYF	TGCGCCAGCAGCCATGAGTGGGGGGAGTCTGGGGCCCAGTACTTC
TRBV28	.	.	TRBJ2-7	CASRRAQGLEYF	TGTGCCAGCAGACGCGCACAGGGTCTGGAGTACTTC
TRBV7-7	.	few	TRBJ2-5	CASSPGETQYF	TGTGCCAGCAGCCCCGGGGAGACCCAGTACTTC
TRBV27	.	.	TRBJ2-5	CASSLTKVAETQYF	TGTGCCAGCAGTTTAACGAAGGTAGCGGAGACCCAGTACTTC
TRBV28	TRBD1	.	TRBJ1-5	CASSLAPRGLVEPQHF	TGTGCCAGCAGTTTGGCCCCCAGGGGGCTGGTAGAGCCCCAGCATTTT
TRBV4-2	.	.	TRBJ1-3	CASSQDPGDRNTIYF	TGTGCCAGCAGCCAAGATCCGGGCGACAGAAACACCATATATTTT
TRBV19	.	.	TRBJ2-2	CASRRVLATGELFF	TGTGCCAGTAGGCGAGTTTTGGCCACCGGGGAGCTGTTTTTT
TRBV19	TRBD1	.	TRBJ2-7	CASSTAAGTEYEQYF	TGTGCCAGTAGTACAGCCGCCGGGACAGAGTACGAGCAGTACTTC
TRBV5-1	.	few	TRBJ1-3	CASSLGGPGNTIYF	TGCGCCAGCAGCTTGGGAGGGCCTGGAAACACCATATATTTT